The clone carrying this TCR beta chain appeared a single time. Antigen unknown. Documented time point: persistent/refractory GD, antithyroid drugs over 5 years with positive TRAb. PBMCs provided the RNA from which the TCR library was made. The data were taken from a study of regulatory T cells in long-lasting Graves disease. Findings and limits, study-wide: The persistent group shared 2,700 or so public clonotypes, more than the roughly 990 shared by new patients.

Trimming took off 0 bases at V and 1 base at J, with 12 bases between the two ends. The germline V gene encodes CDR1 SEHNR and CDR2 FQNEAQ (reference sequence). This CDR3 spans 16 amino acids. Building of the TCR beta libraries involved iRepertoire HTBI primers and Arm-PCR of CDR3 regions. TCRdb independently ran MiXCR on the multiplex PCR reads; one entry per CDR3 protein. This sample carries roughly 500,000 distinct CDR3 sequences, more than 20% of them seen once, and the ten largest clones take 7.8%. The gene calls are TRBV7-9 and TRBJ1-1; tentatively, D is TRBD1 (6 bases). The sequencing used peripheral blood mononuclear cells (PBMCs), collected when the disease was refractory, from a patient treated with antithyroid drugs. This TCR was sampled from a female donor with Graves disease. The CDR3: CASSLAGDRKNTEAFF. Written as DNA, the CDR3 is TGTGCCAGCAGCTTAGCCGGAGACAGGAAGAACACTGAAGCTTTCTTT.